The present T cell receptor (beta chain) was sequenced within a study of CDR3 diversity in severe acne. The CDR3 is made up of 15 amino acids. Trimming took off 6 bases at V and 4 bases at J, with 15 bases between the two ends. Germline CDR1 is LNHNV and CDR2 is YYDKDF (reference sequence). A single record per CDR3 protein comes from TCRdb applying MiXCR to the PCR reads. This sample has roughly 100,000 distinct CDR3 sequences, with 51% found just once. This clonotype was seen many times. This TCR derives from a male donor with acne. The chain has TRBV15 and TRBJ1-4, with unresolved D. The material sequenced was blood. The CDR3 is CATSHTDTFNEKLFF. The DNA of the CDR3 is TGTGCCACCAGTCACACAGATACCTTTAATGAAAAACTGTTTTTT.